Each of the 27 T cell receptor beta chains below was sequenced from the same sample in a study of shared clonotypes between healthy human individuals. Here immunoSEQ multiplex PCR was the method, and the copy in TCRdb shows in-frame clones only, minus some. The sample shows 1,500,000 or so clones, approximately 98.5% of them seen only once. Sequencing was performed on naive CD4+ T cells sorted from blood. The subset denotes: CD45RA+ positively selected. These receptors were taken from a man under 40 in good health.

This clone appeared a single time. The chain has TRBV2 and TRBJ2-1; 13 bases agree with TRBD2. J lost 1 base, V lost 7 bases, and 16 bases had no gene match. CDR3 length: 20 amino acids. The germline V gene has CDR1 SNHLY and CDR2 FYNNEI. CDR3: CASTPTTSGRPIWSYNEQFF. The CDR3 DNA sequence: TGTGCCAGCACCCCAACGACTAGCGGGAGGCCGATTTGGTCCTACAATGAGCAGTTCTTC.

The CDR3 loop is CASSPARRQPQHF. CDR3 sequence (DNA): TGTGCCAGCAGCCCGGCCAGGCGTCAGCCCCAGCATTTT. The chain is built from TRBV13 and TRBJ1-5; D ambiguous. The CDR3 loop spans 13 amino acids. Per germline, CDR1 PRHDT and CDR2 FYEKMQ (reference sequence). V lost 5 bases, J lost 6 bases, and 11 bases lay in between.

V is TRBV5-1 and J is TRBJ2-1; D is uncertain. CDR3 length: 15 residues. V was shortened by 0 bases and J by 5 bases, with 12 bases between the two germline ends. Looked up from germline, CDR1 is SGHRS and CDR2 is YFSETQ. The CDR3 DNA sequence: TGCGCCAGCAGCTTGGAGTCCCTAGGGCACAATGAGCAGTTCTTC. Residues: CASSLESLGHNEQFF.

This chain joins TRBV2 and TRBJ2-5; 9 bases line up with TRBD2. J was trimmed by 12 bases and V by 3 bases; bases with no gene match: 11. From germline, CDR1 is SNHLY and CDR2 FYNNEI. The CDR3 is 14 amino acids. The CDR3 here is CASSEEEAGGLKYF. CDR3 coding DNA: TGTGCCAGCAGTGAGGAAGAAGCGGGAGGCCTTAAGTACTTC.

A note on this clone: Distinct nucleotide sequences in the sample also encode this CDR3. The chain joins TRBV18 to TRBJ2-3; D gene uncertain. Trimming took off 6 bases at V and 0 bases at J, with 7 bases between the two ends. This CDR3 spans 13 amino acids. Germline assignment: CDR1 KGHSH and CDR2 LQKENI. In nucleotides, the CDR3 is TGTGCCAGCTCTCCTCCTAGCACAGATACGCAGTATTTT. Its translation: CASSPPSTDTQYF.

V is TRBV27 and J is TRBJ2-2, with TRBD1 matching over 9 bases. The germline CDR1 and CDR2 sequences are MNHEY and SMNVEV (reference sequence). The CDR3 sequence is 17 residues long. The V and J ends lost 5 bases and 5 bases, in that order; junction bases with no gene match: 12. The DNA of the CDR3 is TGTGCCAGCAGTAGAACTTCCGGGACAGGGCCAACCGGGGAGCTGTTTTTT. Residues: CASSRTSGTGPTGELFF.

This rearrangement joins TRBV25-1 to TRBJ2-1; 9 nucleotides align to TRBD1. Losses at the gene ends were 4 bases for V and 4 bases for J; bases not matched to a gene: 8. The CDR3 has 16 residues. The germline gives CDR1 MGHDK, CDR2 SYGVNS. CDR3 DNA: TGTGCCAGCAGTGGTCCCCGGGACAGGGTATACAATGAGCAGTTCTTC. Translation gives CASSGPRDRVYNEQFF.

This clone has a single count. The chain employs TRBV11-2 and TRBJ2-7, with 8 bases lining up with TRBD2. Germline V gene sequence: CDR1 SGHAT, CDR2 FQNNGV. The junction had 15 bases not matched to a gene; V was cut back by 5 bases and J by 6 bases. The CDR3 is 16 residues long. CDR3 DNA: TGTGCCAGCAGCCCACCCCTGGCGGGAGGAGCTTCCGAGCAGTACTTC. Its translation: CASSPPLAGGASEQYF.

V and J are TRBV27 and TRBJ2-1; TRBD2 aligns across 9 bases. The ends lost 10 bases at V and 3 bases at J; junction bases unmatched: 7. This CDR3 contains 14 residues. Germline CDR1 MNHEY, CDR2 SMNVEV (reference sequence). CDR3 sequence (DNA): TGTGCCACCAAGCGGGAGGACCTCTACAATGAGCAGTTCTTC. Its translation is CATKREDLYNEQFF.

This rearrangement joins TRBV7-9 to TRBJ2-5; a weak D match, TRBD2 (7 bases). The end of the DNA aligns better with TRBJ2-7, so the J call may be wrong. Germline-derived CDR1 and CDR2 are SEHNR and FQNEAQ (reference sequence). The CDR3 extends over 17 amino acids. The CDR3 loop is CASSSGVGLAVSYEQYF. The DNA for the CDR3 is TGTGCCAGCAGCTCAGGGGTAGGGCTAGCGGTTTCCTACGAGCAGTACTTC.

CDR3: CASSLGLAGANVLTF. CDR3 nucleotide sequence: TGTGCCAGCAGCCTGGGCCTAGCAGGGGCCAACGTCCTGACTTTC. V is TRBV7-6 and J is TRBJ2-6, with a possible D match to TRBD2 (5 bases). Trimming shortened V by 5 bases and J by 4 bases, and 12 bases separated the two germline ends. The CDR3 is 15 residues long. CDR1 SGHVS and CDR2 FNYEAQ come from the germline V gene.

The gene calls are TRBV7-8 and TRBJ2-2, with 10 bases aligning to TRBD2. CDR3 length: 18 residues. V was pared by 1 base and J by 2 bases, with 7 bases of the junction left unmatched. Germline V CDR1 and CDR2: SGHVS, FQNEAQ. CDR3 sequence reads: CASSLVSSGSINTGELFF. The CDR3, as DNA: TGTGCCAGCAGCTTAGTCTCTAGCGGGAGCATTAACACCGGGGAGCTGTTTTTT.

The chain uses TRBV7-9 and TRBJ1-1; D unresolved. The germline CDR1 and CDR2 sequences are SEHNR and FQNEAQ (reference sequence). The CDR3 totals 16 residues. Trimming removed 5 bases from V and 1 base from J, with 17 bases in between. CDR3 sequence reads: CASSILRPQGNTEAFF. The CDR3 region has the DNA TGTGCCAGCAGCATTTTAAGACCGCAAGGGAACACTGAAGCTTTCTTT.

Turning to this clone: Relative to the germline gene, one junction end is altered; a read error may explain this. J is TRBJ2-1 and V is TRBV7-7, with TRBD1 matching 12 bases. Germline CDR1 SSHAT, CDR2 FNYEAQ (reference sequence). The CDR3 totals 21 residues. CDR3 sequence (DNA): TGTGCTAGCAGCTTAGACCTTCCGTCCGGGACAGGGGGCGGATCGAACAATGAGCAGTTCTTC. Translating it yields CASSLDLPSGTGGGSNNEQFF.

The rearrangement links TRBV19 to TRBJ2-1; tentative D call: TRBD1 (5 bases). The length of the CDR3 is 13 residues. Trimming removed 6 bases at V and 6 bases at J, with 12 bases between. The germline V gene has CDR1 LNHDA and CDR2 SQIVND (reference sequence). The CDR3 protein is CASRQDQSNEQFF. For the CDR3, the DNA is TGTGCCAGTAGACAGGACCAGTCCAATGAGCAGTTCTTC.

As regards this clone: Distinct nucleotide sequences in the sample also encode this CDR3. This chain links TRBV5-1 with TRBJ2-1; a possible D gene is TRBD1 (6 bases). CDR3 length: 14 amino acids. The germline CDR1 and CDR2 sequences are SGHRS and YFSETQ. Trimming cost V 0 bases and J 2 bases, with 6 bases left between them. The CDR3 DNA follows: TGCGCCAGCAGCTTGGACAGGGCCTACAATGAGCAGTTCTTC. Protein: CASSLDRAYNEQFF.

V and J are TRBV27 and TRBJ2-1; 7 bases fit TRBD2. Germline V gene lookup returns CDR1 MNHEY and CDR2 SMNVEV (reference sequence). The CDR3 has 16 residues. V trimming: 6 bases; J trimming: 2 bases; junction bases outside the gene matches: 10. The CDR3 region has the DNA TGTGCCAGCAGCCCTAAACGACTAGCACCCTACAATGAGCAGTTCTTC. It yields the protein CASSPKRLAPYNEQFF.

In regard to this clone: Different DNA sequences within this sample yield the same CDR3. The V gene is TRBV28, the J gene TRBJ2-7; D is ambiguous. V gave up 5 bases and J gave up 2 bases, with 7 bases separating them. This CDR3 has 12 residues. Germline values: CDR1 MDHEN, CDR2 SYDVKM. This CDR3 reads CASSPTAYEQYF. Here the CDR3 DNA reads TGTGCCAGCAGTCCGACCGCCTACGAGCAGTACTTC.

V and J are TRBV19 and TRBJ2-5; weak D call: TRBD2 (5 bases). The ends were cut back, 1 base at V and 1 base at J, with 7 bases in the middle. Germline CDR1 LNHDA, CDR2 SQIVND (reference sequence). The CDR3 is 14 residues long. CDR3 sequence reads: CASSIGSGQETQYF. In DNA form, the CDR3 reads TGTGCCAGTAGTATAGGGAGCGGCCAAGAGACCCAGTACTTC.

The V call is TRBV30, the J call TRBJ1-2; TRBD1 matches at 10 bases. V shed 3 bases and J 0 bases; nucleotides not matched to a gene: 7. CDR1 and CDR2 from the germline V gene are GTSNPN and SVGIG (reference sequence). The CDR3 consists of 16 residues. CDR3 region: CAWRLTGGRTNYGYTF. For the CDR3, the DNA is TGTGCCTGGAGGTTGACAGGGGGCCGGACTAACTATGGCTACACCTTC. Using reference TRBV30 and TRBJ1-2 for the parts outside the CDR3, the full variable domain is SQTIHQWPATLVQPVGSPLSLECTVEGTSNPNLYWYRQAAGRGLQLLFYSVGIGQISSEVPQNLSASRPQDRQFILSSKKLLLSDSGFYLCAWRLTGGRTNYGYTFGSGTRLTVV.

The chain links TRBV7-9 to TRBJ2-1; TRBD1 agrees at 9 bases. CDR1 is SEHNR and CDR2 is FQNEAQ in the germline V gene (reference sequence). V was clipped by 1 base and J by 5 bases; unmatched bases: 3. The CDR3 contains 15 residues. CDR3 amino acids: CASSLGDRDHNEQFF. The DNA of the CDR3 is TGTGCCAGCAGCTTAGGGGACAGGGACCACAATGAGCAGTTCTTC.

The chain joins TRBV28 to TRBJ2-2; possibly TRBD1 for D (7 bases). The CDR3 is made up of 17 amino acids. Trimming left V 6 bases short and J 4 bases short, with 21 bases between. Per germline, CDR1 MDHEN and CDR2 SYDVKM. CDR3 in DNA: TGTGCCAGCAGGCTCGGCAGGGGGACTCCGGTCACCGGGGAGCTGTTTTTT. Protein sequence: CASRLGRGTPVTGELFF.

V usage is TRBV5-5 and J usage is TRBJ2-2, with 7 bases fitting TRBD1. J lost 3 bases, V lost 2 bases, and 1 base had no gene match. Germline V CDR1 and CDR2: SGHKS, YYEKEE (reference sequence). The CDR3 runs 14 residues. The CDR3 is CASSFTGDTGELFF. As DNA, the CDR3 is TGTGCCAGCAGCTTTACAGGGGACACCGGGGAGCTGTTTTTT. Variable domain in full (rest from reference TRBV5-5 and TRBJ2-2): DAGVTQSPTHLIKTRGQQVTLRCSPISGHKSVSWYQQVLGQGPQFIFQYYEKEERGRGNFPDRFSARQFPNYSSELNVNALLLGDSALYLCASSFTGDTGELFFGEGSRLTVL.

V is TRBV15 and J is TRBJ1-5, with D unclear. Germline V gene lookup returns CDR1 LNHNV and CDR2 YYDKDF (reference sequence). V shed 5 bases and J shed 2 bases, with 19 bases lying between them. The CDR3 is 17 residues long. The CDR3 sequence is CATSGFGSGRGNQPQHF. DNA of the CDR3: TGTGCCACCAGCGGGTTTGGATCGGGGAGAGGCAATCAGCCCCAGCATTTT.

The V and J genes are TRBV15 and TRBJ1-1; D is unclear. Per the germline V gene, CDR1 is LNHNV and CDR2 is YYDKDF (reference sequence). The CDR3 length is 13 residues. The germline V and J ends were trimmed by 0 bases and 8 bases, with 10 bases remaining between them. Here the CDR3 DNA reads TGTGCCACCAGCAGAGAGTCGGGCGCAGAAGCTTTCTTT. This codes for CATSRESGAEAFF.

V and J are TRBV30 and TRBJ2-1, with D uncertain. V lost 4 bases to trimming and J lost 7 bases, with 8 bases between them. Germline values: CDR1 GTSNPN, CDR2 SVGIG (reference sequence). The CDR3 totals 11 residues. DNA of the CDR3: TGTGCCTGGACCCATTGGAATGAGCAGTTCTTC. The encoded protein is CAWTHWNEQFF.

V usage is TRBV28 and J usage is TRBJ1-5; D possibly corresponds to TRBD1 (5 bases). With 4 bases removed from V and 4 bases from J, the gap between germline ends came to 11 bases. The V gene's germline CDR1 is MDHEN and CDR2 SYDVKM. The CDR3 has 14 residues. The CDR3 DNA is TGTGCCAGCAGTTCCCCCGACAGTAATCAGCCCCAGCATTTT. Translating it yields CASSSPDSNQPQHF.